Presented here are 21 T cell receptor beta chains from one specimen sequenced in a study of T cell repertoires in cytomegalovirus infection. TCRdb itself ran the reads through MiXCR, one entry per CDR3 protein. The data show approximately 170,000 distinct CDR3 sequences, 17% seen once. The material sequenced was CD8+ T cells from PBMCs. The receptors shown here come from a human donor in good health (CMV status not recorded). Some clones in this sample may be carry-over from other donors' samples.

This rearrangement joins TRBV25-1 to TRBJ1-2; no reliable D call. Trimming removed 3 bases from V and 3 bases from J, with 17 bases in between. Germline CDR1 and CDR2: MGHDK and SYGVNS. The CDR3 sequence is 16 residues long. This CDR3 is CASSDVLVGPDYGYTF. The CDR3 DNA follows: TGTGCCAGCAGTGATGTTTTAGTCGGGCCTGACTATGGCTACACCTTC.

This chain joins TRBV7-2 and TRBJ2-7; tentatively, D is TRBD2 (6 bases). The CDR3 runs 16 residues. Germline lookup yields CDR1 SGHTA and CDR2 FQGNSA. Trimming pared 1 base from V and 3 bases from J, leaving 16 bases between. The CDR3 nucleotides are TGTGCCAGCAGCTTAGTTAGGCGGGGAACTCACTACGAGCAGTACTTC. This sequence encodes CASSLVRRGTHYEQYF. The full variable domain, its missing parts supplied by reference TRBV7-2 and TRBJ2-7, is GAGVSQSPSNKVTEKGKDVELRCDPISGHTALYWYRQSLGQGLEFLIYFQGNSAPDKSGLPSDRFSAERTGGSVSTLTIQRTQQEDSAVYLCASSLVRRGTHYEQYFGPGTRLTVT.

The chain combines TRBV28 with TRBJ1-6, with D perhaps matching TRBD1 (5 bases). Trimming pared 6 bases from V and 5 bases from J, leaving 11 bases between. CDR1 MDHEN and CDR2 SYDVKM come from the germline V gene. The CDR3 contains 14 residues. The CDR3 region has the DNA TGTGCCAGCAGAGGGTCGGGGGATAATTCACCCCTCCACTTT. The encoded protein is CASRGSGDNSPLHF.

This clonotype was detected a few times. The chain uses TRBV11-2 and TRBJ1-2; TRBD1 agrees at 10 bases. J gave up 5 bases and V 0 bases, and 9 bases lay outside the gene matches. CDR3 size: 17 residues. Germline loops: CDR1 SGHAT, CDR2 FQNNGV. CDR3: CASSLDRTGGDLYGYTF. Written as DNA, the CDR3 is TGTGCCAGCAGCTTAGATCGGACAGGGGGGGATTTATATGGCTACACCTTC.

V and J are TRBV18 and TRBJ1-1, with 7 bases lining up with TRBD1. V lost 4 bases to trimming and J lost 3 bases; unmatched junction nucleotides: 11. The CDR3 contains 16 residues. Germline V gene sequence: CDR1 KGHSH, CDR2 LQKENI. Here the CDR3 reads CASSLTEGARDTEAFF. CDR3 coding DNA: TGTGCCAGCTCACTTACAGAGGGGGCGCGGGACACTGAAGCTTTCTTT.

The J gene is TRBJ2-3, the V gene TRBV6-2 or TRBV6-3, with 7 bases lining up with TRBD1. This CDR3 has 14 amino acids. Germline V gene data show CDR1 as MNHEY and CDR2 as SVGEGT. V lost 7 bases, J lost 2 bases, and 6 bases stayed unmatched. The CDR3, as DNA: TGTGCCAGCAAGTCCGGGACAGACACAGATACGCAGTATTTT. This gives the protein CASKSGTDTDTQYF.

The chain links TRBV9 to TRBJ2-1, with 7 bases lining up with TRBD2. The CDR3 extends over 14 amino acids. J gave up 5 bases and V 0 bases, and 2 bases lay outside the gene matches. CDR1 and CDR2 (germline): SGDLS, YYNGEE. CDR3 region: CASSVGDYNNEQFF. CDR3 bases: TGTGCCAGCAGCGTAGGGGACTACAACAATGAGCAGTTCTTC.

This clonotype was seen a handful of times. V is TRBV23-1 and J is TRBJ2-7; 7 nucleotides match TRBD2. TRBV23-1 is annotated as an ORF whose role is uncertain. Unmatched junction bases numbered 9, after V lost 8 bases and J lost 2 bases. The CDR3 covers 14 residues. In DNA, the CDR3 is TGCGCCAGCCCAGCCCGGGACTACACCTACGAGCAGTACTTC. Protein: CASPARDYTYEQYF.

The rearrangement joins TRBV6-2 or TRBV6-3 to TRBJ2-2; 8 nucleotides align to TRBD2. Trimming removed 4 bases from V and 0 bases from J; junction bases left unmatched: 1. CDR3 length: 15 amino acids. Germline CDR1 reads MNHEY; CDR2 reads SVGEGT. The CDR3 here is CASSSGGANTGELFF. CDR3 nucleotides: TGTGCCAGCAGTTCCGGGGGGGCGAACACCGGGGAGCTGTTTTTT.

The rearrangement uses TRBV6-2 or TRBV6-3 and TRBJ2-7, with D tentatively TRBD2 (6 bases). This CDR3 is built from 14 residues. Germline-derived CDR1 and CDR2 are MNHEY and SVGEGT. V was clipped by 6 bases and J by 7 bases, with 19 bases between them. The CDR3 loop reads CASSLRRREWEQYF. CDR3 DNA sequence: TGTGCCAGCAGCCTCAGGAGGAGGGAATGGGAGCAGTACTTC.

This clonotype showed up just a few times. This sequence joins TRBV12-3 or TRBV12-4 and TRBJ1-3; D not certain. V was clipped by 6 bases and J by 9 bases, with 18 bases between them. This CDR3 is built from 14 residues. The chain's CDR3 is CASRPPYNDGTIYF. The CDR3 DNA is TGTGCCAGCAGGCCCCCCTACAACGACGGCACCATATATTTT.

The J gene is TRBJ2-7, the V gene TRBV29-1, with a weak D call TRBD1 (7 bases). Germline V gene sequence: CDR1 SQVTM, CDR2 ANQGSEA. The CDR3 contains 14 residues. Trimming removed 7 bases at V and 1 base at J, with 17 bases between. CDR3 amino acids: CSGIEAGGSYEQYF. CDR3 DNA: TGCAGCGGGATAGAGGCAGGGGGGTCCTACGAGCAGTACTTC.

The V gene is TRBV20-1, the J gene TRBJ2-4; tentatively, D is TRBD2 (5 bases). V lost 3 bases to trimming and J lost 1 base, with 13 bases between them. Germline loops: CDR1 DFQATT, CDR2 SNEGSKA (reference sequence). This CDR3 has 15 residues. Written as DNA, the CDR3 is TGCAGTGCTAGCGACTACCCCCGGGCCAAAAACATTCAGTACTTC. Translated, it gives CSASDYPRAKNIQYF.

This clonotype was seen only a few times. The chain carries TRBV6-2 or TRBV6-3 and TRBJ2-5; 8 positions agree with TRBD2. The junction had 9 bases not matched to a gene; V was cut back by 4 bases and J by 5 bases. The germline gives CDR1 MNHEY, CDR2 SVGEGT. CDR3 length equals 15 residues. DNA of the CDR3: TGTGCCAGCAGTTCCCCGGGACTAGAGGATGAGACCCAGTACTTC. It is translated as CASSSPGLEDETQYF.

The chain links TRBV11-3 to TRBJ2-7; 8 nucleotides match TRBD1. With V trimmed by 4 bases and J by 4 bases, 15 bases remained unmatched. The CDR3 totals 17 residues. Germline loops: CDR1 SGHNT, CDR2 YENEEA. The CDR3 nucleotides are TGTGCCAGCAGCTGCCCCCGGGACAGGCTTCAATTGTACGAGCAGTACTTC. Translating gives CASSCPRDRLQLYEQYF.

The V call is TRBV11-2, the J call TRBJ2-7; D is uncertain. CDR1 is SGHAT, CDR2 FQNNGV, per germline. This CDR3 region has 15 residues. V was pared by 2 bases and J by 1 base, with 12 bases between. DNA for the CDR3: TGTGCCAGCAGCTTAACGGTGATCCCTTCCTACGAGCAGTACTTC. This translates into CASSLTVIPSYEQYF.

The rearrangement joins TRBV7-2 to TRBJ2-1, with 9 bases fitting TRBD2. V shed 1 base and J 6 bases; nucleotides not matched to a gene: 4. The germline V gene has CDR1 SGHTA and CDR2 FQGNSA. The length of the CDR3 is 15 residues. The chain's CDR3 is CASSLGGGAGNEQFF. The CDR3 DNA reads as TGTGCCAGCAGCTTAGGCGGGGGGGCTGGCAATGAGCAGTTCTTC.

This clonotype occurred a few times. CDR3 coding DNA: TGTGCCAGCAGGCTGAGGGACACCATCAGAGAGACCCAGTACTTC. This sequence encodes CASRLRDTIRETQYF. The V gene is TRBV12-3 or TRBV12-4, the J gene TRBJ2-5; a possible D gene is TRBD1 (6 bases). The CDR3 totals 15 residues. With 6 bases removed from V and 4 bases from J, the gap between germline ends came to 18 bases.

The chain is built from TRBV28 and TRBJ2-7, with D possibly being TRBD2 (5 bases). CDR3 length equals 13 residues. Germline values: CDR1 MDHEN, CDR2 SYDVKM. Trimming pared 2 bases from V and 3 bases from J, leaving 8 bases between. CDR3 loop: CASSLGLLYEQYF. CDR3 bases: TGTGCCAGCAGTTTAGGACTCCTCTACGAGCAGTACTTC.

CDR3 amino acids: CASSFGLAGFYEQYF. For the CDR3, the DNA is TGTGCCAGTAGTTTCGGACTAGCGGGATTTTACGAGCAGTACTTC. This rearrangement joins TRBV19 to TRBJ2-7, with 12 bases identical to TRBD2. V shed 5 bases, J shed 4 bases, and the junction held 6 bases outside the gene matches. Germline assignment: CDR1 LNHDA and CDR2 SQIVND (reference sequence). The CDR3 spans 15 residues.

The chain combines TRBV14 with TRBJ1-1; tentative D call: TRBD1 (5 bases). This CDR3 comprises 13 residues. Trimming stripped 4 bases from V and 8 bases from J, with 14 bases between. Germline assignment: CDR1 SGHDN and CDR2 FVKESK. The DNA for the CDR3 is TGTGCCAGCAGCCCATACCAGGGAATCGAAGCTTTCTTT. Translated, it gives CASSPYQGIEAFF.